These T cell receptor beta chains were read from a single sample in a study of beta chain features in type 1 diabetes. Only in-frame clones appear in the TCRdb table, and some are missing; sequencing was by immunoSEQ multiplex PCR. Of about half a million clones in the sample, approximately 31% were seen once. Sample: naive CD4+ T cells from blood. The origin of the receptors is a man aged 18 to 29 in good health. Both conserved end residues are part of each CDR3. Fields, in order: V gene, J gene, D gene, clone size, CDR3 protein. A D gene is named only where the DNA matches it firmly. Size tells how often a clone was seen (once, few, many) or the class of an expanded clone, and some rows leave it out.

V: TRBV5-1
J: TRBJ1-2
D: TRBD1
size: once
CDR3: CASSYGTEGYGYTF

V: TRBV30
J: TRBJ1-1
D: TRBD1
size: -
CDR3: CAWSPGQGLTAFF

V: TRBV29-1
J: TRBJ2-5
D: TRBD2
size: -
CDR3: CSMTRGSGETQYF

V: TRBV30
J: TRBJ1-2
D: -
size: -
CDR3: CAWRQGWSGYTF

V: TRBV30
J: TRBJ1-2
D: -
size: -
CDR3: CAWSVGASSRGYTF

V: TRBV29-1
J: TRBJ2-3
D: -
size: few
CDR3: CSYGRGSTDTQYF

V: TRBV29-1
J: TRBJ2-3
D: TRBD2
size: few
CDR3: CSVARLAAKDTQYF

V: TRBV27
J: TRBJ1-1
D: TRBD1
size: -
CDR3: CASSQGTGELVNTEAFF

V: TRBV29-1
J: TRBJ1-1
D: TRBD1
size: -
CDR3: CSVDVGGTTEAFF

V: TRBV30
J: TRBJ2-7
D: -
size: -
CDR3: CAWSTGLEQYF

V: TRBV6-5
J: TRBJ1-2
D: -
size: -
CDR3: CASSNARNEGYGYTF

V: TRBV30
J: TRBJ2-4
D: -
size: few
CDR3: CAWSPQRSSVAKNIQYF

V: TRBV30
J: TRBJ1-1
D: -
size: -
CDR3: CAWSAAGQNTEAFF

V: TRBV25-1
J: TRBJ1-2
D: TRBD1
size: -
CDR3: CASSESGTANYGYTF

V: TRBV30
J: TRBJ1-1
D: -
size: -
CDR3: CAWSGDPNTEAFF

V: TRBV7-2
J: TRBJ2-5
D: -
size: few
CDR3: CASSSVGTWEETQYF

V: TRBV9
J: TRBJ1-2
D: -
size: -
CDR3: CASSVQDILANYGYTF

V: TRBV28
J: TRBJ2-3
D: -
size: -
CDR3: CASRKDPDTQYF

V: TRBV21-1
J: TRBJ2-3
D: -
size: -
CDR3: CASSKVGGGLANPSTDTQYF

V: TRBV12-5
J: TRBJ2-3
D: -
size: -
CDR3: CASGWSGATDTQYF

V: TRBV21-1
J: TRBJ2-7
D: -
size: -
CDR3: CASSRLGLACYEQYF

V: TRBV29-1
J: TRBJ1-2
D: -
size: few
CDR3: CSVGLTGYGYTF

V: TRBV25-1
J: TRBJ2-3
D: TRBD2
size: -
CDR3: CASERSSGRSDTQYF

V: TRBV4-2
J: TRBJ2-3
D: TRBD2
size: -
CDR3: CASSQVAGGPGTQYF

V: TRBV29-1
J: TRBJ2-1
D: TRBD2
size: -
CDR3: CSVEGTSGINEQFF

V: TRBV7-2
J: TRBJ2-1
D: -
size: -
CDR3: CASSSPGRYNEQFF

V: TRBV30
J: TRBJ1-5
D: -
size: few
CDR3: CAWSVGKGHNQPQHF

V: TRBV30
J: TRBJ2-3
D: -
size: few
CDR3: CAWRQGGVDTQYF

V: TRBV30
J: TRBJ1-5
D: TRBD1
size: few
CDR3: CAWSAGQFNQPQHF

V: TRBV5-1
J: TRBJ2-1
D: -
size: -
CDR3: CASSLFYFGDEQFF

V: TRBV10-3
J: TRBJ2-5
D: -
size: few
CDR3: CAISGPGQETQYF

V: TRBV30
J: TRBJ1-1
D: TRBD1
size: -
CDR3: CAWSHRGSGTEAFF

V: TRBV7-9
J: TRBJ2-1
D: -
size: few
CDR3: CASSPILRVVSYNEQFF

V: TRBV7-9
J: TRBJ2-7
D: -
size: -
CDR3: CASSSQGRERVHEQYF

V: TRBV10-3
J: TRBJ2-2
D: TRBD2
size: -
CDR3: CAISWTSGNTGELFF

V: TRBV30
J: TRBJ2-7
D: TRBD2
size: -
CDR3: CAWSHTGTSGLQQYF

V: TRBV5-1
J: TRBJ1-1
D: -
size: -
CDR3: CASSLGPLLGSEAFF

V: TRBV15
J: TRBJ2-5
D: -
size: few
CDR3: CATKRALPNQETQYF

V: TRBV29-1
J: TRBJ2-3
D: TRBD1
size: -
CDR3: CSARGRVGTDTQYF

V: TRBV9
J: TRBJ1-3
D: -
size: -
CDR3: CASSVERGFSGNTIYF

V: TRBV4-3
J: TRBJ2-1
D: -
size: -
CDR3: CASSQGGPSYNEQFF

V: TRBV19
J: TRBJ2-3
D: -
size: -
CDR3: CASSSGATDTQYF

V: TRBV28
J: TRBJ2-5
D: -
size: -
CDR3: CASSPQGSQETQYF

V: TRBV5-1
J: TRBJ2-7
D: -
size: -
CDR3: CASSRGYEQYF

V: TRBV25-1
J: TRBJ2-1
D: -
size: -
CDR3: CASSARASYNEQFF

V: TRBV28
J: TRBJ2-7
D: TRBD1
size: -
CDR3: CASSQGDRPYEQYF

V: TRBV29-1
J: TRBJ2-1
D: -
size: few
CDR3: CSVEYLSSYNEQFF

V: TRBV30
J: TRBJ2-3
D: TRBD2
size: -
CDR3: CAWSLAGGYTDTQYF